This T cell receptor (beta chain) is from a study of blood T cell repertoires in COVID-19. V lost 0 bases and J 3 bases, leaving 11 bases between the germline ends. The length of the CDR3 is 16 residues. The germline V gene encodes CDR1 MGHDK and CDR2 SYGVNS. The data were produced by immunoSEQ multiplex PCR, yet TCRdb's version contains in-frame clones alone and is incomplete. This table holds about 170,000 clones, under 80% found once. The sequencing input was peripheral blood. The origin of this receptor is a man between 65 and 85 years old with acute or convalescent COVID-19. The chain has TRBV25-1 and TRBJ1-4, with TRBD1 as a possible D gene (6 bases). The CDR3 sequence: CASSEYTGRANEKLFF. The CDR3 DNA reads TGTGCCAGCAGTGAATACACAGGGCGGGCTAATGAAAAACTGTTTTTT.